The clone carrying this T cell receptor (beta chain) was seen many times. Its target is unknown. TCRdb fed the RT-PCR reads into MiXCR, producing one record per CDR3 protein. The data show around 790,000 distinct CDR3 sequences, about 20% seen once. The data are from a study of response to subunit inactivated influenza vaccine. Points from the study as a whole: The authors suggested that few new T cells are recruited per seasonal influenza vaccination.

The CDR3 is made up of 13 amino acids. Germline V gene lookup returns CDR1 DFQATT and CDR2 SNEGSKA (reference sequence). V lost 7 bases and J lost 6, with 16 bases in between. The sequence came from a man aged 45 to 65 who received an inactivated influenza vaccine. The sample in question was PBMCs from blood, obtained about 5 days after vaccination. The chain couples TRBV20-1 to TRBJ2-1, with a tentative D call TRBD2 (5 bases). CDR3 DNA: TGCAGTGGAGTTCTAGCCTGGGGCAATGAGCAGTTCTTC. Translated, it gives CSGVLAWGNEQFF.